The table lists the clone carrying this TCR beta chain with a few counts. V lost 3 bases to trimming and J lost 1 base, with 16 bases between them. Germline lookup yields CDR1 SGHRS and CDR2 YFSETQ. The CDR3 runs 16 residues. The sample originates from a study of T cells after yellow fever vaccination. TCRdb fed the 5' RACE reads into MiXCR, producing one record per CDR3 protein. The sample yields fewer than 100,000 distinct CDR3 sequences, over 8% seen once. V usage is TRBV5-1 and J usage is TRBJ1-1; D is unresolved. Here the sequenced sample was CD8+ T cells not binding an NS4B(214-222) dextramer, sorted from PBMCs, taken around 15 days after the first yellow fever vaccination. This TCR derives from a man younger than 35 who received the YFV17D yellow fever vaccine. This chain's CDR3 is CASSSPRPGSNTEAFF. The DNA of the CDR3 is TGCGCCAGCAGCTCACCGCGCCCCGGGTCGAACACTGAAGCTTTCTTT.